Listed below are T cell receptor beta chains from one sample, sequenced in a study of blood T cell repertoires in COVID-19. Assay: immunoSEQ multiplex PCR; the TCRdb copy retains only in-frame clones and omits some. The data contain under 300,000 clones, roughly three quarters of them singletons. The sample comprised peripheral blood. All receptors come from a middle-aged woman with active or convalescent COVID-19. The CDR3 runs from the conserved cysteine through the conserved F or W. A D gene is named only where the DNA matches it firmly. Clone size appears in some rows only: once, few, many, or a class for an expanded clone.

clone_size j_call cdr3_length d_call v_call cdr3_nt cdr3_aa
. TRBJ2-2 20 TRBD2 TRBV3-1/TRBV3-2 TGTGCCACCAGCCAAACCTGGGCGGGGGGGCCCTCCGGGGCCACCGGGGAGCTGTTTTTT CATSQTWAGGPSGATGELFF
. TRBJ2-3 15 TRBD2 TRBV11-2 TGTGCCAGCAGCTTGACTAGCGGGGGGGCAGATACGCAGTATTTT CASSLTSGGADTQYF
. TRBJ1-3 16 TRBD1 TRBV11-2 TGTGCCAGCAGCTTAGTTGGTCAGGGGGCTGGAAACACCATATATTTT CASSLVGQGAGNTIYF
few TRBJ1-2 13 . TRBV11-2 TGTGCCAGCAGCTCCGGGGGGGACTATGGCTACACCTTC CASSSGGDYGYTF
. TRBJ1-2 14 . TRBV30 TGTGCCTGGACGGGTACGACAGCCCACTATGGCTACACCTTC CAWTGTTAHYGYTF
. TRBJ2-5 13 TRBD2 TRBV11-3 TGTGCCAGCAGCTTAGGGGGGGGAGAGACCCAGTACTTC CASSLGGGETQYF
. TRBJ2-2 15 . TRBV5-4 TGTGCCAGCAGCTTTGCGGGGGCAAACACCGGGGAGCTGTTTTTT CASSFAGANTGELFF
. TRBJ1-2 13 . TRBV12-3/TRBV12-4 TGTGCCAGCAGTTTAACACGGGTTCTTGGCTACACCTTC CASSLTRVLGYTF
. TRBJ1-2 12 . TRBV30 TGTGCCTGGGGACAGCTCTTCTATGGCTACACCTTC CAWGQLFYGYTF
once TRBJ1-5 15 . TRBV9 TGTGCCAGCAGCGTAGAAGGACAGCACAATCAGCCCCAGCATTTT CASSVEGQHNQPQHF
. TRBJ1-2 13 . TRBV15 TGTGCCACCAGCAGCGGTCAGGACTATGGCTACACCTTC CATSSGQDYGYTF
once TRBJ1-1 12 . TRBV7-9 TGTGCCAGCAGCTCCCCCTCGACTGAAGCTTTCTTT CASSSPSTEAFF
few TRBJ1-2 12 . TRBV19 TGTGCCAGTAGTACATCCGGGGGTGGCTACACCTTC CASSTSGGGYTF
. TRBJ2-5 12 . TRBV7-2 TGTGCCAGCAGCTCTTCCGGTGAGACCCAGTACTTC CASSSSGETQYF
. TRBJ2-4 15 . TRBV7-9 TGTGCCAGCAGCTTACGGGGGGCCGCCAAAAACATTCAGTACTTC CASSLRGAAKNIQYF
once TRBJ2-2 16 . TRBV10-3 TGTGCCATCAGTGAGTCGGTTATAGGGGGCACCGGGGAGCTGTTTTTT CAISESVIGGTGELFF
. TRBJ1-2 14 TRBD1 TRBV6-6 TGTGCCAGTAGCCGGGACAGAGATGCCTATGGCTACACCTTC CASSRDRDAYGYTF
. TRBJ2-5 11 . TRBV29-1 TGCAGCGTTGAAGAGGGCGAGACCCAGTACTTC CSVEEGETQYF
. TRBJ2-3 17 TRBD2 TRBV28 TGTGCCAGCAGTTCCCCCCCTAGCGGGGTTAGGACAGATACGCAGTATTTT CASSSPPSGVRTDTQYF
. TRBJ2-2 12 TRBD1 TRBV18 TGTGCCAGCTCACCGGGACAGGGCGCGCTGTTTTTT CASSPGQGALFF
. TRBJ1-1 12 . TRBV29-1 TGCAGCGTTGACATATACGGCACTGAAGCTTTCTTT CSVDIYGTEAFF
. TRBJ2-2 15 TRBD1 TRBV2 TGTGCCAGCAGTAGACAGGGGGGGGACACCGGGGAGCTGTTTTTT CASSRQGGDTGELFF
few TRBJ2-7 14 . TRBV11-2 TGTGCCAGCAGCTTTTACGGGGACTCCTACGAGCAGTACTTC CASSFYGDSYEQYF
. TRBJ1-6 13 . TRBV7-9 TGTGCCAGCGAGGGCCCTGGGAATTCACCCCTCCACTTT CASEGPGNSPLHF
. TRBJ1-2 13 . TRBV10-3 TGTGCCATCAGTGAGGAGGACAGATATGGCTACACCTTC CAISEEDRYGYTF
. TRBJ2-5 15 TRBD2 TRBV15 TGTGCCACCAGCAGAGTAGCGGGGGGGCCAGAGACCCAGTACTTC CATSRVAGGPETQYF
. TRBJ2-3 14 TRBD1 TRBV5-5 TGTGCCAGCAGCGGGACAGGGGGCACAGATACGCAGTATTTT CASSGTGGTDTQYF
. TRBJ2-3 14 . TRBV7-9 TGTGCCAGCAGACCGGACTATGGCACAGATACGCAGTATTTT CASRPDYGTDTQYF
. TRBJ2-2 16 TRBD1 TRBV7-6 TGTGCCAGCAGCCCTATTGAGGGGGCCTACACCGGGGAGCTGTTTTTT CASSPIEGAYTGELFF
. TRBJ1-6 16 TRBD1 TRBV18 TGTGCCAGCTCACCACTTGGACAGGGGGATAATTCACCCCTCCACTTT CASSPLGQGDNSPLHF
. TRBJ1-1 15 TRBD1 TRBV5-4 TGTGCCAGCAGCTATCACTCGGGACAGGGCACTGAAGCTTTCTTT CASSYHSGQGTEAFF
. TRBJ1-1 15 . TRBV4-1 TGCGCCAGCAGCCCTTCTGGGGAGATCTTCACTGAAGCTTTCTTT CASSPSGEIFTEAFF
few TRBJ1-5 14 TRBD1 TRBV6-6 TGTGCCAGCAGTTACTCACAGGGGGGTCAGCCCCAGCATTTT CASSYSQGGQPQHF
. TRBJ2-5 16 TRBD1 TRBV5-1 TGCGCCAGCAGCTTGGACGGGACAGGGGGCCAAGAGACCCAGTACTTC CASSLDGTGGQETQYF
. TRBJ1-2 15 TRBD1 TRBV2 TGTGCCAGCAGAGGTCCCGGGACAGCTAACTATGGCTACACCTTC CASRGPGTANYGYTF
. TRBJ1-2 14 . TRBV9 TGTGCCAGCAGCTCCTGGAAGGGGAGGGACGGCTACACCTTC CASSSWKGRDGYTF
once TRBJ1-1 15 TRBD1 TRBV7-3 TGTGCCAGCAGCCTAGGTGGGACAGGGAGCACTGAAGCTTTCTTT CASSLGGTGSTEAFF
once TRBJ2-1 15 TRBD2 TRBV7-3 TGTGCCAGCAGAAGTAGCGGGGGGGCGAGGAATGAGCAGTTCTTC CASRSSGGARNEQFF
. TRBJ1-5 13 . TRBV28 TGTGCCAGCAGTTTCGGTGGTTGGCAGCCCCAGCATTTT CASSFGGWQPQHF
. TRBJ2-1 17 . TRBV4-1 TGCGCCAGCAGCCAAGCCACGCTCGTTCACACAGGGAGGGGGCAGTTCTTC CASSQATLVHTGRGQFF
. TRBJ2-3 17 TRBD2 TRBV19 TGTGCCAGTAGTACTCAAGGGGGGGGACTAGTCACAGATACGCAGTATTTT CASSTQGGGLVTDTQYF
. TRBJ2-7 14 . TRBV5-4 TGTGCCAGCAGCTTGGGGGCAGGTCGGTACGAGCAGTACTTC CASSLGAGRYEQYF
. TRBJ1-3 12 . TRBV6-5 TGTGCCAGCACAGTCTCTGGAAACACCATATATTTT CASTVSGNTIYF
. TRBJ1-1 14 . TRBV4-1 TGCGCCAGCAGCCAAGGAGTTGGCAGGGCGTTAGCTTTCTTT CASSQGVGRALAFF